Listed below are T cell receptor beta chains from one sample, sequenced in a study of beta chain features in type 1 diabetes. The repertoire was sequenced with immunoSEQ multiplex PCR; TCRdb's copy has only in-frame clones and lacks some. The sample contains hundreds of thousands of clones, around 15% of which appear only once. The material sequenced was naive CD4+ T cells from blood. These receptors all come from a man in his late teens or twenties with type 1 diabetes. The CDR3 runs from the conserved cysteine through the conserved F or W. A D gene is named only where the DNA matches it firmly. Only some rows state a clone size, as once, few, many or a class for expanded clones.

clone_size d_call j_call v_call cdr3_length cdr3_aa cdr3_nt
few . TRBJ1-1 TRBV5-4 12 CASSLWGRDAFF TGTGCCAGCAGCTTGTGGGGGCGCGACGCTTTCTTT
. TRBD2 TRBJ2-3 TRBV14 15 CASSQTSGFTDTQYF TGTGCCAGCAGCCAGACTAGCGGGTTCACAGATACGCAGTATTTT
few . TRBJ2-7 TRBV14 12 CASSPQMSEQYF TGTGCCAGCAGCCCCCAAATGAGCGAGCAGTACTTC
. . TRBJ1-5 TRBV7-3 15 CASSDTGSGNQPQHF TGTGCCAGCAGCGATACAGGGTCGGGCAATCAGCCCCAGCATTTT
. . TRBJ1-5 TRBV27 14 CASSSLQGGQPQHF TGTGCCAGCAGTTCCCTACAGGGAGGGCAGCCCCAGCATTTT
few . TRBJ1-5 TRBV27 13 CASMKDFGQPQHF TGTGCCAGCATGAAGGACTTTGGGCAGCCCCAGCATTTT
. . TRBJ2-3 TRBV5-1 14 CASSYREITDTQYF TGCGCCAGCAGCTATCGTGAGATCACAGATACGCAGTATTTT
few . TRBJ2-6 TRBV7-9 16 CASRSTGSSGANVLTF TGTGCCAGCAGATCTACAGGGAGCTCTGGGGCCAACGTCCTGACTTTC
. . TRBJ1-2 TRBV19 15 CASKFPGGTSYGYTF TGTGCCAGCAAGTTCCCTGGGGGGACGTCATATGGCTACACCTTC
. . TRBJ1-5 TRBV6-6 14 CASTQRMENQPQHF TGTGCCAGCACCCAAAGGATGGAGAATCAGCCCCAGCATTTT
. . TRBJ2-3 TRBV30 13 CAWSVAQTDTQYF TGTGCCTGGAGTGTGGCACAAACAGATACGCAGTATTTT
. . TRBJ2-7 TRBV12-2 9 CASRYEQYF TGTGCAAGTCGCTACGAGCAGTACTTC
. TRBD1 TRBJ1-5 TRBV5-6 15 CASSMSDRSSQPQHF TGTGCCAGCAGCATGTCGGACAGGTCATCTCAGCCCCAGCATTTT
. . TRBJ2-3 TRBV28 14 CASSLGGRADTQYF TGTGCCAGCAGTTTGGGGGGGCGCGCAGATACGCAGTATTTT
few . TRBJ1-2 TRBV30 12 CAWSVGGYGYTF TGTGCCTGGAGTGTAGGTGGATATGGCTACACCTTC
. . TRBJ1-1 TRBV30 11 CAWSQGREAFF TGTGCCTGGAGCCAGGGGCGTGAAGCTTTCTTT
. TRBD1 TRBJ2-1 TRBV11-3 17 CASSLGDRGSSYNEQFF TGTGCCAGCAGCTTAGGGGACAGGGGATCGTCATACAATGAGCAGTTCTTC
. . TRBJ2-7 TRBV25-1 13 CASTREDGYEQYF TGTGCCAGCACCAGGGAAGACGGCTACGAGCAGTACTTC
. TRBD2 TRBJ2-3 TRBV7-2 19 CASSPPWGGSGLNTDTQYF TGTGCCAGCAGCCCCCCGTGGGGGGGTTCCGGGCTTAACACAGATACGCAGTATTTT
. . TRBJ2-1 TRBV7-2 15 CASSLMGSVVNEQFF TGTGCCAGCAGCTTAATGGGCTCCGTAGTAAATGAGCAGTTCTTC
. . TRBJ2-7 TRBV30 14 CAWSRMYGGNEQYF TGTGCCTGGAGTCGTATGTATGGGGGAAACGAGCAGTACTTC
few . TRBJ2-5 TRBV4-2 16 CASSQVTVRSGETQYF TGTGCCAGCAGCCAGGTGACAGTCCGCTCAGGGGAGACCCAGTACTTC
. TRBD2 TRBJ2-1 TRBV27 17 CASSLFLAGGPNNEQFF TGTGCCAGCAGTTTATTCTTAGCGGGAGGGCCGAACAATGAGCAGTTCTTC
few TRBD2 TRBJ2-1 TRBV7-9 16 CASSTRLAHPLNEQFF TGTGCCAGCAGCACCCGACTAGCCCACCCGTTGAATGAGCAGTTCTTC
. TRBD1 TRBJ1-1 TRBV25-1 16 CASSELGGVRNTEAFF TGTGCCAGCAGTGAATTAGGGGGCGTAAGGAACACTGAAGCTTTCTTT
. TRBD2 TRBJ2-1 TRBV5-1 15 CASRMVAGLYNEQFF TGCGCCAGCCGTATGGTAGCGGGCCTCTACAATGAGCAGTTCTTC
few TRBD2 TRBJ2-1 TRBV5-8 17 CASSSGLTSGSRNEQFF TGTGCCAGCAGCTCGGGGTTGACTAGCGGGAGTAGGAATGAGCAGTTCTTC
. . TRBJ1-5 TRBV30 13 CAWSVDGNQPQHF TGTGCCTGGAGTGTGGACGGCAATCAGCCCCAGCATTTT
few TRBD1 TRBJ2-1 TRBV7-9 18 CASSPLGQGRVWANEQFF TGTGCCAGCAGCCCCCTGGGACAGGGGAGAGTCTGGGCCAATGAGCAGTTCTTC
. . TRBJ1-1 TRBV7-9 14 CASSARRGGTEAFF TGTGCCAGCAGCGCTCGGAGGGGAGGGACTGAAGCTTTCTTT
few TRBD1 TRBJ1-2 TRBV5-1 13 CASSEQGSGGYTF TGCGCCAGCAGCGAACAGGGGAGCGGTGGCTACACCTTC
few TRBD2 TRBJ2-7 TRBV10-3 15 CAISWTSGRAYEQYF TGTGCCATCAGTTGGACTAGCGGGCGAGCCTACGAGCAGTACTTC
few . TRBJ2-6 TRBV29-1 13 CSVARSGANVLTF TGCAGCGTTGCAAGGTCCGGGGCCAACGTCCTGACTTTC
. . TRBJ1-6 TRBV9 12 CASTFRASPLHF TGTGCCAGCACCTTTCGTGCTTCACCCCTCCACTTT
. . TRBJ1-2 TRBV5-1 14 CASSLEGGNYGYTF TGCGCCAGCAGCTTGGAAGGGGGGAACTATGGCTACACCTTC
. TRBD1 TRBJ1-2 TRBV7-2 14 CASSPRGGNYGYTF TGTGCCAGCAGTCCCAGGGGGGGTAACTATGGCTACACCTTC
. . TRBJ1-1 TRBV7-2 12 CASSFQAREAFF TGTGCCAGCAGCTTTCAGGCGAGAGAAGCTTTCTTT
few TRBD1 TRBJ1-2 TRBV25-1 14 CASSNVDRGYGYTF TGTGCCAGCAGTAATGTGGACAGGGGCTATGGCTACACCTTC
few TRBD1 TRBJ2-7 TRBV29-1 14 CSVRKGANGYEQYF TGCAGCGTCCGAAAGGGGGCAAATGGCTACGAGCAGTACTTC
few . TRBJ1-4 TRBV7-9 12 CASSWSEGVHLF TGTGCCAGCAGCTGGTCTGAAGGGGTCCATCTTTTT
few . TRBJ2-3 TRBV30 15 CAWSVGPPTGDTQYF TGTGCCTGGAGTGTAGGGCCCCCAACCGGAGATACGCAGTATTTT
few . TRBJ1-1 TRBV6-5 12 CASSRPEDEAFF TGTGCCAGCAGCCGCCCCGAGGATGAAGCTTTCTTT
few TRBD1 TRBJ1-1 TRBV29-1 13 CSVRGQGNTEAFF TGCAGCGTTCGGGGACAGGGGAACACTGAAGCTTTCTTT
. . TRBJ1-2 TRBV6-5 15 CASSYSRDFLYGYTF TGTGCCAGCAGTTACTCGCGGGATTTTCTCTATGGCTACACCTTC
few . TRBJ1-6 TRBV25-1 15 CASSETKGRNSPLHF TGTGCCAGCAGTGAAACTAAAGGGCGCAATTCACCCCTCCACTTT
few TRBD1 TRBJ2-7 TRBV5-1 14 CASSLEGQGYEQYF TGCGCCAGCAGCTTGGAGGGACAGGGGTACGAGCAGTACTTC